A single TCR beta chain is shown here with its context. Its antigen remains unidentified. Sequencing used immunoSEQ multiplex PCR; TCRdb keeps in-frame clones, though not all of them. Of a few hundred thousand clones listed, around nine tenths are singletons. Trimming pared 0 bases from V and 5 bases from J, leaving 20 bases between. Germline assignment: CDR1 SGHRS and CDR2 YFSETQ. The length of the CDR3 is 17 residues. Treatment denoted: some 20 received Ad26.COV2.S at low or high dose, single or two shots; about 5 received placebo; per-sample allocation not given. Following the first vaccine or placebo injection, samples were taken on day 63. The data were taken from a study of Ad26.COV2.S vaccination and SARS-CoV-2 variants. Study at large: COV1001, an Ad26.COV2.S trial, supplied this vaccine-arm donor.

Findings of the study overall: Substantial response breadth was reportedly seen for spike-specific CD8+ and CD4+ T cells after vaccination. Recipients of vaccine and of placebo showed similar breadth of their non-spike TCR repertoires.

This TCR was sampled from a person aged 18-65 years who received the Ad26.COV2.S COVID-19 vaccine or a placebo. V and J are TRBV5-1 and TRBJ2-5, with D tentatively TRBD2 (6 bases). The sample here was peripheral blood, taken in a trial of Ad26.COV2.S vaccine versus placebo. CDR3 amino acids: CASSLGVATTGGETQYF. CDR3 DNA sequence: TGCGCCAGCAGCTTGGGTGTAGCTACAACTGGGGGGGAGACCCAGTACTTC.